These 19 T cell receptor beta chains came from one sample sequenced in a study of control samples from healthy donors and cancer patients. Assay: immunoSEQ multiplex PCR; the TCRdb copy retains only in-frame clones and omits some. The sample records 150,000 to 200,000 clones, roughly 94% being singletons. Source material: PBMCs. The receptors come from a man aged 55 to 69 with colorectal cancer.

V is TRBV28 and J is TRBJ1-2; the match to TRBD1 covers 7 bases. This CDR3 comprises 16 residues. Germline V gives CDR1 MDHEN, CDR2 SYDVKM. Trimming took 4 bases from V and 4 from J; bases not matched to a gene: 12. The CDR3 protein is CASSSIANTGAYGYTF. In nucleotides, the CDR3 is TGTGCCAGCAGTTCCATCGCTAACACAGGGGCCTATGGCTACACCTTC.

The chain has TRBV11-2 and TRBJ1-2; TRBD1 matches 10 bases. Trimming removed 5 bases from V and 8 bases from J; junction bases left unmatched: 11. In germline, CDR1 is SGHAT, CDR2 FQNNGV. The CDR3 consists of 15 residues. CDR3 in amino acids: CASSEAGTGVWGYTF. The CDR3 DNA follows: TGTGCCAGCAGCGAAGCTGGGACAGGGGTATGGGGCTACACCTTC.

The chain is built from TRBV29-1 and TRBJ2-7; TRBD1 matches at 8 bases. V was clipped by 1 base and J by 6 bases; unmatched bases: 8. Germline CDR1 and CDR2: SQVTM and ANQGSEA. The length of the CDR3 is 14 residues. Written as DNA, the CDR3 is TGCAGCGTTGAAGGGACAGGGAAAAACCGCGAGCAGTACTTC. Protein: CSVEGTGKNREQYF.

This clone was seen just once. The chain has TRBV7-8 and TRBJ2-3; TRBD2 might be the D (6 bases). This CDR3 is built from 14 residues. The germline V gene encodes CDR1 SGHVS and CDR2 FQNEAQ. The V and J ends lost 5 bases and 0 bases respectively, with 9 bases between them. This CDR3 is CASSPRESTDTQYF. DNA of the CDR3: TGTGCCAGCAGCCCCCGGGAGAGCACAGATACGCAGTATTTT.

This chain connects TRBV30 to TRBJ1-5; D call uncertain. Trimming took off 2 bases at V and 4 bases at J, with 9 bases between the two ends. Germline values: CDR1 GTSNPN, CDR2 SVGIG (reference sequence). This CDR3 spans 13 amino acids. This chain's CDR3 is CAWSPTGNQPQHF. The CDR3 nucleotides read TGTGCCTGGAGTCCGACGGGGAATCAGCCCCAGCATTTT.

In DNA form, the CDR3 reads TGTGCCAGCAGCAACCCGGGACAGAGCAATCAGCCCCAGCATTTT. As protein: CASSNPGQSNQPQHF. This rearrangement joins TRBV21-1 to TRBJ1-5; the table assigns TRBD1, which was not confirmed against the DNA. TRBV21-1 is deemed a pseudogene. The CDR3 consists of 15 residues.

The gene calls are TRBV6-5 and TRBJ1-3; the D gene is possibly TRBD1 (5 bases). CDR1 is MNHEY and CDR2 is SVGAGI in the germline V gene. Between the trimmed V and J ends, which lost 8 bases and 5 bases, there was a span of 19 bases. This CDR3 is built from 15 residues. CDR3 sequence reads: CASGSLTADRNTIYF. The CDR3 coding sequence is TGTGCCAGCGGTAGCTTGACAGCTGATAGAAACACCATATATTTT.

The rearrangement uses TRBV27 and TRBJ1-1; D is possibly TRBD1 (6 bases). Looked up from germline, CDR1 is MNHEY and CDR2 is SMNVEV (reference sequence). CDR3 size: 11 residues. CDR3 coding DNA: TGTGCTAAACAGGGATGGCGGGAAGCTTTCTTT. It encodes CAKQGWREAFF.

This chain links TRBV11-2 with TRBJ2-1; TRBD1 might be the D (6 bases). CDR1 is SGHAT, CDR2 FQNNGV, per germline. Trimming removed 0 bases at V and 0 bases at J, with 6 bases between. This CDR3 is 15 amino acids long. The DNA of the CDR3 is TGTGCCAGCAGCTTAGAACAGGGCTCCTACAATGAGCAGTTCTTC. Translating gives CASSLEQGSYNEQFF.

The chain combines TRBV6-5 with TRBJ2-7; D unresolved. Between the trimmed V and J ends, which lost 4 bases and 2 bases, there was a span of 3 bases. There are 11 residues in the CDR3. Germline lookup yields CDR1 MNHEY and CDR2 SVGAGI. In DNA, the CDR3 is TGTGCCAGCAGTTCCCCCTACGAGCAGTACTTC. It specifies CASSSPYEQYF.

The CDR3 reads CASSQDPAVPSLNSPLHF. CDR3 bases: TGTGCCAGCAGCCAAGATCCTGCAGTTCCCTCTCTAAATTCACCCCTCCACTTT. The chain uses TRBV4-2 and TRBJ1-6; no clear D gene. V was cut by 0 bases and J by 7 bases, with 19 bases left in between. The germline CDR1 and CDR2 sequences are LGHNA and YNFKEQ. The CDR3 sequence is 18 residues long.

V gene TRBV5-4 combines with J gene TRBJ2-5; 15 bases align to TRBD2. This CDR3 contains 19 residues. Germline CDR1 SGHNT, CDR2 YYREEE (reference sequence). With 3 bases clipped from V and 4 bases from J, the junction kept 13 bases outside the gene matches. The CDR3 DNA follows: TGTGCCAGCAGCTCCGGGACTAGCGGGGGGCCAGGGGCAAGAGAGACCCAGTACTTC. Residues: CASSSGTSGGPGARETQYF.

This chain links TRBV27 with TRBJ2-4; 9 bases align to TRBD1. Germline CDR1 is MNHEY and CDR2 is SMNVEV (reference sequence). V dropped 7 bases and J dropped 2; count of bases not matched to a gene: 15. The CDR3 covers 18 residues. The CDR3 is CASTAMGQGRLSKNIQYF. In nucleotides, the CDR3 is TGTGCCAGCACCGCGATGGGACAGGGACGGCTATCCAAAAACATTCAGTACTTC.

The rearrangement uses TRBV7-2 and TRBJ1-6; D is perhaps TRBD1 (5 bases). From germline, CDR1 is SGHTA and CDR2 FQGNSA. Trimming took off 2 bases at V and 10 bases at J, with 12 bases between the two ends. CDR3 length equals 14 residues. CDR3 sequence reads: CASSLWDAGSPLHF. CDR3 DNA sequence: TGTGCCAGCAGCTTATGGGACGCGGGATCACCCCTCCACTTT.

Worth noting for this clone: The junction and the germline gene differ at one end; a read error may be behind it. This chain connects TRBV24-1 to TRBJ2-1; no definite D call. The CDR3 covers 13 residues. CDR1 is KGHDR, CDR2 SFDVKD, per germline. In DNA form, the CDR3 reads TGTGCCACCAGTGATGTCTCCTTCAATGAGCAGTTCTTC. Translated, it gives CATSDVSFNEQFF.

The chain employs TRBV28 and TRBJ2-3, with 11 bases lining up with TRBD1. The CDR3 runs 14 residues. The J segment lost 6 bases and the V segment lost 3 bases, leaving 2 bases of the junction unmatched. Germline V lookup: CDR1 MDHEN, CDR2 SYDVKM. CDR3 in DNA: TGTGCCAGCAGTTTCGGACAGGGGGCGGATACGCAGTATTTT. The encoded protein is CASSFGQGADTQYF.

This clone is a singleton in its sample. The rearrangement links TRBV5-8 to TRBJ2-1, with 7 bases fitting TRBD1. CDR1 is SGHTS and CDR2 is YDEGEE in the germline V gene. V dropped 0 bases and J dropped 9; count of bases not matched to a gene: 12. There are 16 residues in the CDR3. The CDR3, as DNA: TGTGCCAGCAGCTTGGCCCGGGACAGCTTTGGGCCTGAGCAGTTCTTC. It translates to CASSLARDSFGPEQFF.

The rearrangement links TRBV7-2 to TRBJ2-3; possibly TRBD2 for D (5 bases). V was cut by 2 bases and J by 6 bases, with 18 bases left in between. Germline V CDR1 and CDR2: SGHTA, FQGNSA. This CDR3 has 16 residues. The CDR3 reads CASSLNTGSARDTQYF. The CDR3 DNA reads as TGTGCCAGCAGCTTAAACACGGGGAGTGCCAGGGATACGCAGTATTTT.

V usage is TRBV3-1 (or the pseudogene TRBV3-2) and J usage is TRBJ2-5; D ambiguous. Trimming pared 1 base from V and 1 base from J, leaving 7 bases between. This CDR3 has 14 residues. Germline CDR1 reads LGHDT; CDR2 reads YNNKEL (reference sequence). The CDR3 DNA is TGTGCCAGCAGCCAAGGCGGCATCCAAGAGACCCAGTACTTC. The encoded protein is CASSQGGIQETQYF.